The 3 T cell receptor beta chains presented below share a single source sample, sequenced in a study of blood T cell repertoires in COVID-19. Here immunoSEQ multiplex PCR was the method, and the copy in TCRdb shows in-frame clones only, minus some. The sample yields roughly 230,000 clones, nearly 90% seen once. The sample comprised peripheral blood. The receptors were gathered from a human donor in a cohort sampled during active COVID-19.

In nucleotides, the CDR3 is TGTGCCAGCAGCCCAGATGACAGGCTCCTCAATCAGCCCCAGCATTTT. Its translation is CASSPDDRLLNQPQHF. This chain uses TRBV7-2 with TRBJ1-5; maybe TRBD1 (6 bases). The V and J ends lost 5 bases and 3 bases respectively, with 17 bases between them. The CDR3 has 16 residues. Germline loops: CDR1 SGHTA, CDR2 FQGNSA.

V and J are TRBV28 and TRBJ2-3, with 8 bases fitting TRBD1. The length of the CDR3 is 13 residues. Trimming removed 5 bases from V and 5 bases from J; junction bases left unmatched: 3. CDR1 and CDR2 (germline): MDHEN, SYDVKM. The CDR3 nucleotides read TGTGCCAGCAGTCCCGACAGGGGAGATACGCAGTATTTT. This codes for CASSPDRGDTQYF.

The gene calls are TRBV6-2 or TRBV6-3 and TRBJ1-1; D unresolved. CDR1 and CDR2 (germline): MNHEY, SVGEGT. V was trimmed by 2 bases and J by 1 base, leaving 8 bases between them. This CDR3 has 14 residues. The DNA of the CDR3 is TGTGCCAGCAGTTACCCCCACAGGAACACTGAAGCTTTCTTT. Translating gives CASSYPHRNTEAFF.